This note documents a single TCR beta chain sequence. The read ends 3 residues before the CDR3 terminus; that terminus is restored from the germline J gene. The entry originates in a study of T cells in women clearing cervical HPV infection. At the level of the study: Control women cleared a single incident HPV16 infection within 12 months.

CDR3 size: 11 residues. Germline values: CDR1 GTSNPN, CDR2 SVGIG (reference sequence). Trimming removed 8 bases from V and 8 bases from J, with 12 bases in between. MY09/MY11 PCR detected cervical HPV DNA; dot-blot assigned genotypes. Genomic DNA, averaging about 1,200 ng per sample, yielded TCR beta CDR3 via immunoSEQ. Using immunoSEQ multiplex PCR, the repertoire was profiled, and TCRdb retains in-frame clones only, with some absent. The table lists around 39,000 clones. The chain uses TRBV30 and TRBJ1-4; perhaps TRBD1 as D (6 bases). The clonotype comes from a woman between 18 and 75 years old with a cervical HPV16 infection that either progressed to CIN3+ or cleared (not recorded which). Sample: blood buffy coat. CDR3 DNA, as far as it was read: TGTGCCGGGGGCCCGGGCGAAAAA. This codes for CAGGPGEK. The entire CDR3 protein is CAGGPGEKLFF.